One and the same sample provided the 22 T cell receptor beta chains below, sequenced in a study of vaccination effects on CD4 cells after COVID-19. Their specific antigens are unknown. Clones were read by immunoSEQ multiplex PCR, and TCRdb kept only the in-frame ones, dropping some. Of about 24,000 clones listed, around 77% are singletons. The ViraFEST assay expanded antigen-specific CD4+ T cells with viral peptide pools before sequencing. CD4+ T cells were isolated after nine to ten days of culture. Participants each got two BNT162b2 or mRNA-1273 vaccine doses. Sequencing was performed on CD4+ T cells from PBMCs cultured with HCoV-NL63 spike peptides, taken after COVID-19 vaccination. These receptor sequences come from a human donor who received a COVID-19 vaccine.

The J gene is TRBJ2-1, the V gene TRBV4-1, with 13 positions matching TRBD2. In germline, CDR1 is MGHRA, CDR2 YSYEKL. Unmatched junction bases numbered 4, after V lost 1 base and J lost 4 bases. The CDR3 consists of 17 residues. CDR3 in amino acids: CASSQVRLAGGYNEQFF. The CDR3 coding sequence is TGCGCCAGCAGCCAAGTCCGACTAGCGGGGGGTTACAATGAGCAGTTCTTC.

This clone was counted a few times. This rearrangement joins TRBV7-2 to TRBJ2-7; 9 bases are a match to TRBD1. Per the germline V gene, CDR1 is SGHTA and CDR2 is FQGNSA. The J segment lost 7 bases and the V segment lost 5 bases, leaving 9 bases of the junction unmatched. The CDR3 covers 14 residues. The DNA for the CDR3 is TGTGCCAGCAGCCCCCGGGACAGGGCTTGGGAGCAGTACTTC. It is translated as CASSPRDRAWEQYF. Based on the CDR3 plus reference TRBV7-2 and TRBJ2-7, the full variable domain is GAGVSQSPSNKVTEKGKDVELRCDPISGHTALYWYRQSLGQGLEFLIYFQGNSAPDKSGLPSDRFSAERTGGSVSTLTIQRTQQEDSAVYLCASSPRDRAWEQYFGPGTRLTVT.

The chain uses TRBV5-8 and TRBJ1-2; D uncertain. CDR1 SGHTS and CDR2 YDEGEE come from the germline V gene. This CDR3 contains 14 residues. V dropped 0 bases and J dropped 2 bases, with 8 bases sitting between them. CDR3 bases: TGTGCCAGCAGCTTGGGGGCCCTGAACTATGGCTACACCTTC. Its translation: CASSLGALNYGYTF.

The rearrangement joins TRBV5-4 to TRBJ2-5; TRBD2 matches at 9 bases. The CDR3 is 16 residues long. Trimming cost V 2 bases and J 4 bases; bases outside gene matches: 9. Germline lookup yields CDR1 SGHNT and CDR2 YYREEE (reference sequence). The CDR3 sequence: CASSFSGGGALETQYF. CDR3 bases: TGTGCCAGCAGCTTCTCGGGCGGGGGGGCCCTAGAGACCCAGTACTTC.

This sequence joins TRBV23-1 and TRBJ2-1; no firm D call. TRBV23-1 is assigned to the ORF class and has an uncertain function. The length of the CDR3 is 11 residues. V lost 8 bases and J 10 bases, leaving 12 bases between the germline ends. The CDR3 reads CASERWVEQFF. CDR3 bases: TGCGCCAGCGAAAGATGGGTCGAGCAGTTCTTC.

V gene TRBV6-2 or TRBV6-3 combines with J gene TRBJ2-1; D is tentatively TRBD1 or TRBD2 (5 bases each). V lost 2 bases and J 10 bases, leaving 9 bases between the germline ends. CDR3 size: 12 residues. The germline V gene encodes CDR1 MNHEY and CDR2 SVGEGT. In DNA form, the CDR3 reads TGTGCCAGCAGTTACAGGGGAGAAGAGCAGTTCTTC. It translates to CASSYRGEEQFF.

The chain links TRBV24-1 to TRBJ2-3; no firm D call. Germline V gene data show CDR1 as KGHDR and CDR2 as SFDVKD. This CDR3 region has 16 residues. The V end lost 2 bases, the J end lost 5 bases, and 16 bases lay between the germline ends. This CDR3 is CATSDSRLPSKDTQYF. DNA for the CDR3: TGTGCCACCAGTGATTCTCGACTGCCCTCCAAAGATACGCAGTATTTT.

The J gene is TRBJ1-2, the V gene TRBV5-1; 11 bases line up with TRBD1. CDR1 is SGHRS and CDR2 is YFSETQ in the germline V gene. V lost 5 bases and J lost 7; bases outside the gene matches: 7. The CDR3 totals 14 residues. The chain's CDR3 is CASRLGQGAGGYTF. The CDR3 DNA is TGCGCCAGCAGACTCGGACAGGGGGCGGGTGGCTACACCTTC.

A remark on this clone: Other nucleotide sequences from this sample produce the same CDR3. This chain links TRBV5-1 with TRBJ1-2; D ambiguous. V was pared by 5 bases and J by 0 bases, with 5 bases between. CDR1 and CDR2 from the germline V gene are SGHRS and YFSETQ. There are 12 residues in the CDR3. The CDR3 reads CASRGANYGYTF. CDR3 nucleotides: TGCGCCAGCAGGGGAGCTAACTATGGCTACACCTTC.

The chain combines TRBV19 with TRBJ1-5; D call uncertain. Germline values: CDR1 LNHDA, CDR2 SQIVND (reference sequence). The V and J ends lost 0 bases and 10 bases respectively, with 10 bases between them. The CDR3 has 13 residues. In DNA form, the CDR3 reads TGTGCCAGTAGTATAGATGGGTCGGGTCCCCAGCATTTT. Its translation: CASSIDGSGPQHF.

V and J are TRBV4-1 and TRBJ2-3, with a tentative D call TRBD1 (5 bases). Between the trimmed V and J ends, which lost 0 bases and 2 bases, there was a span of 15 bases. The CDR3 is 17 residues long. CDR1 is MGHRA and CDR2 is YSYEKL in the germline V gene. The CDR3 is CASSQDPGGAATDTQYF. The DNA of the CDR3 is TGCGCCAGCAGCCAAGACCCCGGTGGGGCAGCCACAGATACGCAGTATTTT.

CDR3 coding DNA: TGTGCCAGCAGTTTAGGGGCTTGGGACAGGGTGACTGAAGCTTTCTTT. Its protein is CASSLGAWDRVTEAFF. This sequence joins TRBV27 and TRBJ1-1; 9 nucleotides align to TRBD1. Germline trimming cut 2 bases from V and 5 bases from J; bases unmatched to any gene: 9. CDR1 is MNHEY, CDR2 SMNVEV, per germline (reference sequence). CDR3 length: 16 residues.

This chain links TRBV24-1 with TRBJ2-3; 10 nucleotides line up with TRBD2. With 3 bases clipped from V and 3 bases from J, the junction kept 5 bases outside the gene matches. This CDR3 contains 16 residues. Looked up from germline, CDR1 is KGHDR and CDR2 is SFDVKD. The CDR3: CATSDPWTSGTDTQYF. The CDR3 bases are TGTGCCACCAGTGATCCCTGGACTAGCGGAACAGATACGCAGTATTTT.

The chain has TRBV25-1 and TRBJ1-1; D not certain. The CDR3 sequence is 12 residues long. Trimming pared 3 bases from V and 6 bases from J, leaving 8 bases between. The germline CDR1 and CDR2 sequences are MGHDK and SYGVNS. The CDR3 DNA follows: TGTGCCAGCAGTGAGGCCGCAGCTGAAGCTTTCTTT. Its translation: CASSEAAAEAFF. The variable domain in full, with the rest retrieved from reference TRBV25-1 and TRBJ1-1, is EADIYQTPRYLVIGTGKKITLECSQTMGHDKMYWYQQDPGMELHLIHYSYGVNSTEKGDLSSESTVSRIRTEHFPLTLESARPSHTSQYLCASSEAAAEAFFGQGTRLTVV.

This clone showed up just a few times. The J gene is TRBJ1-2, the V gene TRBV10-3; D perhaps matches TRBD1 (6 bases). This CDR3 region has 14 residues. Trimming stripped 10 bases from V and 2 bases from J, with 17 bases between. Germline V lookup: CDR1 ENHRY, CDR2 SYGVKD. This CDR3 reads CATIKDRSNYGYTF. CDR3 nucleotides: TGTGCCACCATTAAGGACAGATCCAACTATGGCTACACCTTC.

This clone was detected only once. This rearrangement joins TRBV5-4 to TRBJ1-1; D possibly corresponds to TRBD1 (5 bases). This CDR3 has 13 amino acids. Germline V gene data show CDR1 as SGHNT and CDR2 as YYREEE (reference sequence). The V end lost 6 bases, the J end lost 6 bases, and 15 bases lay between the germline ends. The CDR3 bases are TGTGCCAGCACCCTGGGGGGGAAAGCTGAAGCTTTCTTT. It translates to CASTLGGKAEAFF.

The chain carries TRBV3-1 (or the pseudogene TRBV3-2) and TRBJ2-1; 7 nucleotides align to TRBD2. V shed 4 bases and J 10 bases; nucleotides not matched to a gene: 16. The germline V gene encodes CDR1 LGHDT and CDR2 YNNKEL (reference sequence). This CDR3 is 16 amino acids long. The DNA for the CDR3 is TGTGCCAGCAGCCCCCTCATTCGCGGGAGTGACGGGGAGCAGTTCTTC. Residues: CASSPLIRGSDGEQFF.

DNA for the CDR3: TGTGCCAGCAGTGAAATTGGGGGTGAGCAGTTCTTC. Protein sequence: CASSEIGGEQFF. The chain uses TRBV2 and TRBJ2-1; D might be TRBD1 or TRBD2, each matching 5 bases. The CDR3 runs to 12 residues. V was shortened by 2 bases and J by 9 bases, with 8 bases between the two germline ends. Germline CDR1 SNHLY, CDR2 FYNNEI.

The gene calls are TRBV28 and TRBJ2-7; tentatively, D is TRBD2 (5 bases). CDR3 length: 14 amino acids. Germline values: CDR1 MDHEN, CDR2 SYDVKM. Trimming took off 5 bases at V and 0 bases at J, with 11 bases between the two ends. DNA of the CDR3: TGTGCCAGCAGTACCCCGGGGTCCTCCTACGAGCAGTACTTC. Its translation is CASSTPGSSYEQYF. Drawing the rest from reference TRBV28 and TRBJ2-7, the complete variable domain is DVKVTQSSRYLVKRTGEKVFLECVQDMDHENMFWYRQDPGLGLRLIYFSYDVKMKEKGDIPEGYSVSREKKERFSLILESASTNQTSMYLCASSTPGSSYEQYFGPGTRLTVT.

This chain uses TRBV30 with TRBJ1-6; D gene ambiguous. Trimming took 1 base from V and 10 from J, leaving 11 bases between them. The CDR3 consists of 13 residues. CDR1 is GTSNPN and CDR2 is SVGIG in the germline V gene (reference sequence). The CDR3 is CAWSGPRGSPLHF. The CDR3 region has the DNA TGTGCCTGGAGTGGTCCCCGGGGATCACCCCTCCACTTT.

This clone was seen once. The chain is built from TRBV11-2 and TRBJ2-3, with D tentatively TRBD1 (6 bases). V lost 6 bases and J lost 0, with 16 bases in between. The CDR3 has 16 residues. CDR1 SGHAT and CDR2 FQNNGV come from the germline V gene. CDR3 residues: CASRPGQGSSTDTQYF. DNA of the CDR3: TGTGCCAGCAGGCCAGGCCAGGGGTCGAGCACAGATACGCAGTATTTT. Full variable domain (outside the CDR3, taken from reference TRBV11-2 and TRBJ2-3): EAGVAQSPRYKIIEKRQSVAFWCNPISGHATLYWYQQILGQGPKLLIQFQNNGVVDDSQLPKDRFSAERLKGVDSTLKIQPAKLEDSAVYLCASRPGQGSSTDTQYFGPGTRLTVL.

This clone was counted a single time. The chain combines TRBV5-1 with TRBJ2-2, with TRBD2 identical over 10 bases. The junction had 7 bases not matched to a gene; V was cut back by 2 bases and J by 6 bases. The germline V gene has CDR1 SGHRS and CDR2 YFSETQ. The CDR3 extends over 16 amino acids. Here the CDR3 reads CASSFGLAGDAGELFF. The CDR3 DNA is TGCGCCAGCAGCTTTGGGCTAGCGGGAGATGCCGGGGAGCTGTTTTTT. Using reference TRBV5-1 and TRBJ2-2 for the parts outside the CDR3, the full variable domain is KAGVTQTPRYLIKTRGQQVTLSCSPISGHRSVSWYQQTPGQGLQFLFEYFSETQRNKGNFPGRFSGRQFSNSRSEMNVSTLELGDSALYLCASSFGLAGDAGELFFGEGSRLTVL.